The 22 T cell receptor beta chains below all came from one sample that was sequenced in a study of blood T cell repertoires in COVID-19. Here immunoSEQ multiplex PCR was the method, and the copy in TCRdb shows in-frame clones only, minus some. This table has about 180,000 clones, about 85% appearing once. Sequencing was carried out using peripheral blood. These receptors were obtained from a woman older than 75 with acute or convalescent COVID-19.

The chain recombines TRBV9 with TRBJ1-3, with D possibly matching TRBD1 (5 bases). Germline V gene data show CDR1 as SGDLS and CDR2 as YYNGEE. The ends were cut back, 4 bases at V and 3 bases at J, with 14 bases in the middle. The CDR3 spans 15 residues. Here the CDR3 reads CASSPRWQGGNTIYF. The CDR3 DNA reads as TGTGCCAGCAGCCCCCGATGGCAGGGTGGAAACACCATATATTTT.

The chain has TRBV2 and TRBJ2-3; the match to TRBD1 covers 9 bases. With 5 bases clipped from V and 5 bases from J, the junction kept 8 bases outside the gene matches. Germline CDR1 and CDR2: SNHLY and FYNNEI. The CDR3 sequence is 15 residues long. The CDR3 loop reads CASSQNRGLGDTQYF. CDR3 bases: TGTGCCAGCAGTCAAAACAGGGGGCTAGGAGATACGCAGTATTTT.

The chain joins TRBV5-1 to TRBJ1-6; D unclear. Trimming took 4 bases from V and 7 from J, leaving 15 bases between them. The CDR3 covers 15 residues. Germline CDR1 SGHRS, CDR2 YFSETQ. The CDR3 DNA follows: TGCGCCAGCAGCCGCAACCGGGATCGGAATTCACCCCTCCACTTT. This codes for CASSRNRDRNSPLHF.

The chain recombines TRBV5-4 with TRBJ1-5; D perhaps matches TRBD1 (5 bases). Trimming stripped 2 bases from V and 2 bases from J, with 11 bases between. Looked up from germline, CDR1 is SGHNT and CDR2 is YYREEE (reference sequence). This CDR3 spans 15 amino acids. For the CDR3, the DNA is TGTGCCAGCAGCTTCGGGGGAGTACGCAATCAGCCCCAGCATTTT. It specifies CASSFGGVRNQPQHF.

This chain uses TRBV27 with TRBJ2-3, with no clear D. Germline CDR1 and CDR2: MNHEY and SMNVEV (reference sequence). The germline V and J ends were trimmed by 3 bases and 5 bases, with 9 bases remaining between them. The CDR3 totals 13 residues. In nucleotides, the CDR3 is TGTGCCAGCAGTTTTGCCGTCGGAGATACGCAGTATTTT. Its protein is CASSFAVGDTQYF.

The chain uses TRBV5-6 and TRBJ2-5; a weak D match, TRBD2 (7 bases). The CDR3 is 14 amino acids. Trimming pared 6 bases from V and 4 bases from J, leaving 16 bases between. Germline V CDR1 and CDR2: SGHDT, YYEEEE. The CDR3 protein is CASNLGGRGETQYF. CDR3 sequence (DNA): TGTGCCAGCAACCTGGGGGGGCGCGGAGAGACCCAGTACTTC.

The chain is built from TRBV5-1 and TRBJ2-5; 11 nucleotides match TRBD2. J lost 2 bases, V lost 0 bases, and 6 bases had no gene match. Germline V CDR1 and CDR2: SGHRS, YFSETQ. This CDR3 spans 17 amino acids. The DNA of the CDR3 is TGCGCCAGCAGCTTGGCCGCGACTAGCGGGGCACAAGAGACCCAGTACTTC. It yields the protein CASSLAATSGAQETQYF.

This clone showed up just once. The chain carries TRBV6-4 and TRBJ2-3, with D perhaps TRBD1 (6 bases). This CDR3 has 14 amino acids. CDR1 and CDR2 from the germline V gene are MRHNA and SNTAGT. V lost 5 bases, J lost 1 base, and 10 bases lay in between. The CDR3 reads CASSYREGTDTQYF. As DNA, the CDR3 is TGTGCCAGCAGTTACAGGGAAGGCACAGATACGCAGTATTTT.

This clone appeared many times. This chain uses TRBV7-9 with TRBJ1-4; TRBD1 agrees at 7 bases. The CDR3 has 13 amino acids. The germline gives CDR1 SEHNR, CDR2 FQNEAQ (reference sequence). Trimming removed 10 bases from V and 3 bases from J; junction bases left unmatched: 5. CDR3 bases: TGTGCCACCAGACAGGGATCTAATGAAAAACTGTTTTTT. Its protein is CATRQGSNEKLFF.

This chain links TRBV9 with TRBJ2-5, with D possibly matching TRBD1 (6 bases). V was shortened by 3 bases and J by 5 bases, with 20 bases between the two germline ends. The CDR3 runs 16 residues. CDR1 is SGDLS and CDR2 is YYNGEE in the germline V gene. The CDR3 nucleotides are TGTGCCAGCAGCGCTCAACAGGATGGGGGCGGGGAGACCCAGTACTTC. It codes for CASSAQQDGGGETQYF.

This chain joins TRBV11-2 and TRBJ1-6; a weak D match, TRBD1 (6 bases). The CDR3 contains 15 residues. Germline values: CDR1 SGHAT, CDR2 FQNNGV. Trimming took 4 bases from V and 3 from J, leaving 10 bases between them. The CDR3 loop reads CASSSGTFYNSPLHF. Written as DNA, the CDR3 is TGTGCCAGCAGCTCCGGGACATTCTATAATTCACCCCTCCACTTT.

The gene calls are TRBV3-1 (or the pseudogene TRBV3-2) and TRBJ1-4, with a possible D match to TRBD1 (6 bases). The CDR3 covers 13 residues. Trimming removed 0 bases at V and 7 bases at J, with 6 bases between. The germline V gene has CDR1 LGHDT and CDR2 YNNKEL (reference sequence). The CDR3 nucleotides read TGTGCCAGCAGCCAAGAACAGGGTGAAAAACTGTTTTTT. It is translated as CASSQEQGEKLFF.

This rearrangement joins TRBV6-6 to TRBJ2-7, with D perhaps matching TRBD1 (6 bases). The germline V and J ends were trimmed by 2 bases and 7 bases, with 21 bases remaining between them. Germline CDR1 is MNHNY and CDR2 is SVGAGI (reference sequence). This CDR3 comprises 16 residues. The CDR3 is CASSYRDRTYGGEQYF. The CDR3 coding sequence is TGTGCCAGCAGTTACCGTGACAGGACCTATGGTGGGGAGCAGTACTTC.

This chain links TRBV24-1 with TRBJ2-2; D is perhaps TRBD1 (6 bases). The CDR3 runs 15 residues. The V gene's germline CDR1 is KGHDR and CDR2 SFDVKD. V was trimmed by 3 bases and J by 5 bases, leaving 12 bases between them. CDR3 residues: CATSDTPGVTGELFF. The DNA for the CDR3 is TGTGCCACCAGTGATACCCCAGGGGTAACCGGGGAGCTGTTTTTT.

The chain joins TRBV5-4 to TRBJ2-5; D perhaps matches TRBD2 (6 bases). Germline CDR1 reads SGHNT; CDR2 reads YYREEE (reference sequence). CDR3 length: 14 amino acids. V gave up 6 bases and J gave up 3 bases, with 15 bases separating them. CDR3 nucleotides: TGTGCCAGCAAAAGCGGGCGGTGGGAAGAGACCCAGTACTTC. As protein: CASKSGRWEETQYF.

This sequence joins TRBV5-1 and TRBJ2-5; 11 bases line up with TRBD2. CDR1 is SGHRS, CDR2 YFSETQ, per germline. The CDR3 loop spans 18 amino acids. V gave up 0 bases and J gave up 1 base; unmatched junction bases: 8. CDR3 residues: CASSLGLAGGHVQETQYF. CDR3 bases: TGCGCCAGCAGCTTGGGGCTAGCGGGGGGACACGTCCAAGAGACCCAGTACTTC.

The chain joins TRBV27 to TRBJ2-7, with TRBD2 matching 9 bases. Unmatched junction bases numbered 4, after V lost 3 bases and J lost 1 base. The germline CDR1 and CDR2 sequences are MNHEY and SMNVEV (reference sequence). The CDR3 covers 15 residues. CDR3 protein: CASSFLAGLSYEQYF. The DNA of the CDR3 is TGTGCCAGCAGTTTCCTAGCGGGGTTATCCTACGAGCAGTACTTC.

CDR3 residues: CASSQVISGNGYTF. Written as DNA, the CDR3 is TGCGCCAGCAGCCAAGTAATCTCGGGGAATGGCTACACCTTC. V is TRBV4-1 and J is TRBJ1-2; D remains unclear. The length of the CDR3 is 14 residues. Germline-derived CDR1 and CDR2 are MGHRA and YSYEKL. Trimming took 1 base from V and 6 from J, leaving 12 bases between them.

This sequence joins TRBV18 and TRBJ2-7; the D gene is possibly TRBD2 (7 bases). Germline CDR1 KGHSH, CDR2 LQKENI. This CDR3 is built from 15 residues. Trimming pared 2 bases from V and 6 bases from J, leaving 17 bases between. This chain's CDR3 is CASSPGGARRVEQYF. CDR3 bases: TGTGCCAGCTCACCAGGGGGGGCCCGAAGGGTCGAGCAGTACTTC.

The chain combines TRBV7-2 with TRBJ2-3, with D unresolved. Germline CDR1 and CDR2: SGHTA and FQGNSA. The length of the CDR3 is 16 residues. The V and J ends lost 5 bases and 0 bases respectively, with 15 bases between them. The CDR3, as DNA: TGTGCCAGCAGCGCTCTTGGCGCGGCGAGCACAGATACGCAGTATTTT. The encoded protein is CASSALGAASTDTQYF.

This clone was observed a handful of times. The V gene is TRBV29-1, the J gene TRBJ2-5, with D perhaps matching TRBD2 (5 bases). With 0 bases removed from V and 5 bases from J, the gap between germline ends came to 10 bases. This CDR3 spans 13 amino acids. Germline V CDR1 and CDR2: SQVTM, ANQGSEA. CDR3 loop: CSVEERGLETQYF. In nucleotides, the CDR3 is TGCAGCGTTGAAGAAAGAGGGCTGGAGACCCAGTACTTC.

The chain carries TRBV10-3 and TRBJ1-1; TRBD1 might be the D (5 bases). This CDR3 is built from 13 residues. With 10 bases removed from V and 0 bases from J, the gap between germline ends came to 12 bases. Germline CDR1 and CDR2: ENHRY and SYGVKD. The CDR3 DNA is TGTGCCAGCGCAGGGTCCATGAACACTGAAGCTTTCTTT. Its protein product is CASAGSMNTEAFF.